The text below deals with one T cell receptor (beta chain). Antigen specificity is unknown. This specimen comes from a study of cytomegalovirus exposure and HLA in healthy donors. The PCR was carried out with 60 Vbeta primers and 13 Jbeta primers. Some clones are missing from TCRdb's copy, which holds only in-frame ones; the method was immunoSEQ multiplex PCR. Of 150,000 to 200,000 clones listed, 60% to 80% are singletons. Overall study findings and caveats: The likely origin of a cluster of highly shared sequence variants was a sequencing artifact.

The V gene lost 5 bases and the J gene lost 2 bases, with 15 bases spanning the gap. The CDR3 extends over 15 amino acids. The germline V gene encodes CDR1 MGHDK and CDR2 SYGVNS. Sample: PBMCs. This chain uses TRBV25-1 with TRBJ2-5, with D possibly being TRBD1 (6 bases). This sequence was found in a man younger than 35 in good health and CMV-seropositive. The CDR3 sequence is CASSTGQWGQETQYF. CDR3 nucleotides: TGTGCCAGCAGTACTGGACAGTGGGGGCAAGAGACCCAGTACTTC.